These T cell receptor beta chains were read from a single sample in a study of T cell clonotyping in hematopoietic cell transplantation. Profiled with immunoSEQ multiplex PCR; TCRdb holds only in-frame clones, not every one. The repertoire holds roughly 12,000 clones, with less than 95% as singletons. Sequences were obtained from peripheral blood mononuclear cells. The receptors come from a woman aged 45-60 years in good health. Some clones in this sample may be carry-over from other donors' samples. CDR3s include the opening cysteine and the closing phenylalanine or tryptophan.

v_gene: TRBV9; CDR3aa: CASSVGAGGPETQYF
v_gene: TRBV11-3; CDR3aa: CASSEQGATSTDTQYF
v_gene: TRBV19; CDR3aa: CASSLQGPNYNEQFF
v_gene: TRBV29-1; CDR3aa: CSVEDGGAHGYTF
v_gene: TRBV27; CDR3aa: CASSFLVGGMNTEAFF
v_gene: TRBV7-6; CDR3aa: CASSNRGQFTDTQYF
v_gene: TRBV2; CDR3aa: CASSEGTGNSGNTIYF
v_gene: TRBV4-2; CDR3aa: CASSQVSGSTDTQYF
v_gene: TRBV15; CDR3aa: CATSRASRSTNEKLFF
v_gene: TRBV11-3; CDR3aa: CASSGGGGASYNEQFF
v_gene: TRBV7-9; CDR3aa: CASSASRDAHANTGELFF
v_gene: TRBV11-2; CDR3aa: CASSQAGTGAVGELFF
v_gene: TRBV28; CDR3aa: CASRIAHNEQFF
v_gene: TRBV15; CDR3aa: CATSRDRGESQPQHF
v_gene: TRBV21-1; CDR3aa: CASSPGTGVNEKLFF
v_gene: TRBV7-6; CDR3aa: CASSLGGPLYNSPLHF
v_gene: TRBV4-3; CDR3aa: CASSRTGGRLISYNEQFF
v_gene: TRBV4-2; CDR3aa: CASSQDYPGGYYGYTF
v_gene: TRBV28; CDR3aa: CASSLQRQPQHF
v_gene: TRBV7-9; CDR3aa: CASSLGTGGSHYEQYF
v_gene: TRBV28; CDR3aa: CASSLYEQYF
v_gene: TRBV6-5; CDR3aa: CASSYSAGSKETQYF
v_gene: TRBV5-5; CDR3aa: CASSWDTNTEAFF
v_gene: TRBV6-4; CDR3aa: CAIQRGSRRNYGYTF
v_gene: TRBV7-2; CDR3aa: CASSLGDYPGRRNTEAFF
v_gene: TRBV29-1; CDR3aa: CSVEDPSGNTIYF
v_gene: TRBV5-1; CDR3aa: CASSKESGRIPEAFF
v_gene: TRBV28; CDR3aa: CASTSTGGLSGNTIYF
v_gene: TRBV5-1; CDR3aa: CASSPVQGAGNTIYF
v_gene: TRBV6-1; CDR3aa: CASTPQHLSYEQYF
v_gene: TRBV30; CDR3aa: CAWSVRLAGGPNEQFF
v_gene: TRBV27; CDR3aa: CASSPRGVSNYNSPLHF
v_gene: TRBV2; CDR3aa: CASRGAGAGKTQYF
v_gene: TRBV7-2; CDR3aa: CASSLGGATYEQYF
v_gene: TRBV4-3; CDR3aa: CASSQDSVVAGALNPYNEQFF
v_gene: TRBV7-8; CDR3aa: CASSIVGGQGYTF
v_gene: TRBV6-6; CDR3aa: CASCRGNENTEAFF
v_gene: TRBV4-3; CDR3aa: CASSQDSTPPSTIYF
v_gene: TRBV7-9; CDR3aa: CASSLGAGTQGRGYTF
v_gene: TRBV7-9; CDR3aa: CASSPRGQLNSGNTIYF